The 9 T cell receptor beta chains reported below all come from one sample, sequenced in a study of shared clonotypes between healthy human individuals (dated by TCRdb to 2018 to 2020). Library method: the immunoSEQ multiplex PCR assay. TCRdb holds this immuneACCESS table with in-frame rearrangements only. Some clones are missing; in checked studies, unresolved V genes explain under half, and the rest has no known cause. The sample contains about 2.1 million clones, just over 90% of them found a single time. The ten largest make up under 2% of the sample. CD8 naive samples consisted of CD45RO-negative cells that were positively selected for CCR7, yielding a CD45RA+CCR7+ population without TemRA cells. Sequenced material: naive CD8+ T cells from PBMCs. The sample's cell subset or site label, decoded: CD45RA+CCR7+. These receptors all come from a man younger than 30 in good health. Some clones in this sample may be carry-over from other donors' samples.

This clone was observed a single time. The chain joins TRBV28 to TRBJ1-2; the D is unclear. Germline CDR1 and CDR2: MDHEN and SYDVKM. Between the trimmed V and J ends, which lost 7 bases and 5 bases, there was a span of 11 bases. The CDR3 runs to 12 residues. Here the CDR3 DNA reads TGTGCCAGCACCGCCTTTAGTTATGGCTACACCTTC. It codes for CASTAFSYGYTF.

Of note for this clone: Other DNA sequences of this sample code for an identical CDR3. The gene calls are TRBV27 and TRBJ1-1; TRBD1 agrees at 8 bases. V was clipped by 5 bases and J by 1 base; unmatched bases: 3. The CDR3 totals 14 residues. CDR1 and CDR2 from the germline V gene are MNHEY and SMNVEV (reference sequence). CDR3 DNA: TGTGCCAGCAGTCTAGGACAGGGGAACACTGAAGCTTTCTTT. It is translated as CASSLGQGNTEAFF.

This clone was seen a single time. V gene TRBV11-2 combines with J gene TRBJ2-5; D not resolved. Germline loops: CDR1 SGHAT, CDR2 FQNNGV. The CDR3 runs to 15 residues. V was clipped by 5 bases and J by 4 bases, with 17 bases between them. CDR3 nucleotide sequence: TGTGCCAGCAGCCCGGCCCAAAGCCCGCGAGAGACCCAGTACTTC. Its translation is CASSPAQSPRETQYF. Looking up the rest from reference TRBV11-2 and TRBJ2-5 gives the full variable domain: EAGVAQSPRYKIIEKRQSVAFWCNPISGHATLYWYQQILGQGPKLLIQFQNNGVVDDSQLPKDRFSAERLKGVDSTLKIQPAKLEDSAVYLCASSPAQSPRETQYFGPGTRLLVL.

Written as DNA, the CDR3 is TGTGCCAGCAGCGACCGGGACTTAAATTACGAGCAGTACTTC. Amino acids: CASSDRDLNYEQYF. The rearrangement uses TRBV7-6 and TRBJ2-7; D is perhaps TRBD2 (6 bases). CDR3 size: 14 residues. Trimming took 5 bases from V and 4 from J, leaving 15 bases between them. CDR1 SGHVS and CDR2 FNYEAQ come from the germline V gene.

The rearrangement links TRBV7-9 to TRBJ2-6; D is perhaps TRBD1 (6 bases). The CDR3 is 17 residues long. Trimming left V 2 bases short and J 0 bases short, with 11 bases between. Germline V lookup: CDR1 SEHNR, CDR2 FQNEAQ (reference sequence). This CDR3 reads CASSLRGHNSGANVLTF. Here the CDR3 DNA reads TGTGCCAGCAGCTTACGGGGACACAACTCTGGGGCCAACGTCCTGACTTTC.

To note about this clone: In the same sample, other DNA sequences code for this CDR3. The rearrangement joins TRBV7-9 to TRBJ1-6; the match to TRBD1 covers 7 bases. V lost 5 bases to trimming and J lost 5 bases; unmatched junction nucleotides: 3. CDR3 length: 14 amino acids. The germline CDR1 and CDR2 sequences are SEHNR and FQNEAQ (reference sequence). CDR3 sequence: CASSLTGDNSPLHF. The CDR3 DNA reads TGTGCCAGCAGCCTAACAGGGGATAATTCACCCCTCCACTTT.

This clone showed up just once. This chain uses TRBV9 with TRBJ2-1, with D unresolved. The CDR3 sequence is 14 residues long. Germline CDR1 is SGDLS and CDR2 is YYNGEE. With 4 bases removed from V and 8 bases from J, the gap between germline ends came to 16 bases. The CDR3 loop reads CASSLRRPGDEQFF. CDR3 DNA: TGTGCCAGCAGCCTCCGACGACCCGGCGATGAGCAGTTCTTC.

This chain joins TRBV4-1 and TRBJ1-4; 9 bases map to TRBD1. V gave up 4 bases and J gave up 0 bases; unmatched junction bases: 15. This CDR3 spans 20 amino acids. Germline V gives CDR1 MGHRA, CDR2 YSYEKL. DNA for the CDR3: TGCGCCAGCAGCCTCCGGCCGGGACAGGGCCAAACTTCAACTAATGAAAAACTGTTTTTT. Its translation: CASSLRPGQGQTSTNEKLFF.

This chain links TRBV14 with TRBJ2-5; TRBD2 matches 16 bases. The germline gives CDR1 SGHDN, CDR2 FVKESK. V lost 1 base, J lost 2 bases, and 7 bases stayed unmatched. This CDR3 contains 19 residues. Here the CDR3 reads CASSQGVGLAGGRQETQYF. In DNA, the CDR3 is TGTGCCAGCAGCCAAGGCGTGGGACTAGCGGGAGGGCGACAAGAGACCCAGTACTTC.